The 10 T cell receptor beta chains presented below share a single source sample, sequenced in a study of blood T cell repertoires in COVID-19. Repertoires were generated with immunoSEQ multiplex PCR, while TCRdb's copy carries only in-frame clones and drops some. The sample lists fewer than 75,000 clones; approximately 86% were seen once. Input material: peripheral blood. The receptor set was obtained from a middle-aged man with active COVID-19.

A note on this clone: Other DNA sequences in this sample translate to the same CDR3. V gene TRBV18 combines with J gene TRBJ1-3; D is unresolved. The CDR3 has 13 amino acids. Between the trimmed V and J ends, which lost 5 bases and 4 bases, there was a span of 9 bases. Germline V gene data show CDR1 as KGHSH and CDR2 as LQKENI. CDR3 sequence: CASSTGSGNTIYF. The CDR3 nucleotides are TGTGCCAGCTCAACGGGTAGCGGAAACACCATATATTTT.

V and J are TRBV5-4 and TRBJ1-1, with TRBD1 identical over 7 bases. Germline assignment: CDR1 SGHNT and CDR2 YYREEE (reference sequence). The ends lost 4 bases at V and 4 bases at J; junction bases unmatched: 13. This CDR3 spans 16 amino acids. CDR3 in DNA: TGTGCCAGCAGCCCCGGACAGGCTGCGTCGGGCACTGAAGCTTTCTTT. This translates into CASSPGQAASGTEAFF.

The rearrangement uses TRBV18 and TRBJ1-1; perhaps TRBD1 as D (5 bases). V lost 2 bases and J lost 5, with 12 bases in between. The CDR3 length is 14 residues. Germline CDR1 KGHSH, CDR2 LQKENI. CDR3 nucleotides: TGTGCCAGCTCACCAGGGGGAGGAAGGACTGAAGCTTTCTTT. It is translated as CASSPGGGRTEAFF.

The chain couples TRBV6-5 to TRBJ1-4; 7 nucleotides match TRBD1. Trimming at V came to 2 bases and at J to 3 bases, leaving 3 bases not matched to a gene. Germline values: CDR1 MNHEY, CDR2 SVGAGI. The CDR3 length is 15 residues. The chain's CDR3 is CASSYAGTANEKLFF. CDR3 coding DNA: TGTGCCAGCAGTTACGCCGGGACAGCTAATGAAAAACTGTTTTTT.

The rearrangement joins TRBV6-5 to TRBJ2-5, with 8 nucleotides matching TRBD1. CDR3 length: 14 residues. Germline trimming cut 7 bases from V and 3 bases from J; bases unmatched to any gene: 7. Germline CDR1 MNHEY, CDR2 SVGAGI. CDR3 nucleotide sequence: TGTGCCAGCACCCCAGGGGGCTTAGAAGAGACCCAGTACTTC. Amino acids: CASTPGGLEETQYF.

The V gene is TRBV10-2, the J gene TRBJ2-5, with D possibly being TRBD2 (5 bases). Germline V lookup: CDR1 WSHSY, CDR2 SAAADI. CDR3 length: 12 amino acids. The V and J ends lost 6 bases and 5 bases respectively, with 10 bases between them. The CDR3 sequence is CASSSGYETQYF. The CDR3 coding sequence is TGCGCCAGCAGCTCGGGGTATGAGACCCAGTACTTC.

CDR3 nucleotide sequence: TGTGCCAGCAGCCAAGATTACGGGGGACGGCTTAACTATGGCTACACCTTC. Residues: CASSQDYGGRLNYGYTF. The chain uses TRBV3-1 (or the pseudogene TRBV3-2) and TRBJ1-2; D is perhaps TRBD1 (5 bases). Trimming shortened V by 0 bases and J by 1 base, and 15 bases separated the two germline ends. This CDR3 region has 17 residues. Looked up from germline, CDR1 is LGHDT and CDR2 is YNNKEL (reference sequence).

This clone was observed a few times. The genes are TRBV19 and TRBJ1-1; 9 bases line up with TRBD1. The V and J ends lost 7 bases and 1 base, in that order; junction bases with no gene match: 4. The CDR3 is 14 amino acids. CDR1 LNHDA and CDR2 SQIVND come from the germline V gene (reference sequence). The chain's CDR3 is CASNPQGANTEAFF. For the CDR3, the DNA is TGTGCCAGTAACCCACAGGGGGCGAACACTGAAGCTTTCTTT.

CDR3 nucleotides: TGTGCTAGTGGTAGCACCAGGTATCGGGGGTCTGGGGCCAACGTCCTGACTTTC. This gives the protein CASGSTRYRGSGANVLTF. This chain connects TRBV12-5 to TRBJ2-6; the D gene is possibly TRBD2 (6 bases). CDR3 size: 18 residues. Germline V CDR1 and CDR2: LGHNT, FRNRAP. Trimming stripped 5 bases from V and 1 base from J, with 18 bases between.

The CDR3 reads CASSVGAWRPGTEAFF. CDR3 nucleotides: TGTGCCAGCAGCGTAGGGGCTTGGCGGCCGGGGACTGAAGCTTTCTTT. V is TRBV9 and J is TRBJ1-1; no clear D. CDR1 is SGDLS, CDR2 YYNGEE, per germline. Between the trimmed V and J ends, which lost 0 bases and 5 bases, there was a span of 17 bases. The CDR3 length is 16 residues.